This T cell receptor beta chain is from a study of blood T cell repertoires in COVID-19. Clones were sequenced by immunoSEQ multiplex PCR, and TCRdb holds only the in-frame ones, with some missing. The sample contains a few hundred thousand clones, approximately 81% of which appear only once. Germline V CDR1 and CDR2: LGHNA, YNFKEQ. CDR3 length: 22 residues. With V trimmed by 1 base and J by 4 bases, 24 bases remained unmatched. The source of this sequence is a woman aged 18-29 years with acute or convalescent COVID-19. The chain carries TRBV4-2 and TRBJ2-1; 8 bases agree with TRBD2. The sequenced sample was peripheral blood. The CDR3 coding sequence is TGTGCCAGCAGCCAAGTAAATATCCCCGCCGGGACTAGAGGGAAATCTTACAATGAGCAGTTCTTC. Its translation is CASSQVNIPAGTRGKSYNEQFF.